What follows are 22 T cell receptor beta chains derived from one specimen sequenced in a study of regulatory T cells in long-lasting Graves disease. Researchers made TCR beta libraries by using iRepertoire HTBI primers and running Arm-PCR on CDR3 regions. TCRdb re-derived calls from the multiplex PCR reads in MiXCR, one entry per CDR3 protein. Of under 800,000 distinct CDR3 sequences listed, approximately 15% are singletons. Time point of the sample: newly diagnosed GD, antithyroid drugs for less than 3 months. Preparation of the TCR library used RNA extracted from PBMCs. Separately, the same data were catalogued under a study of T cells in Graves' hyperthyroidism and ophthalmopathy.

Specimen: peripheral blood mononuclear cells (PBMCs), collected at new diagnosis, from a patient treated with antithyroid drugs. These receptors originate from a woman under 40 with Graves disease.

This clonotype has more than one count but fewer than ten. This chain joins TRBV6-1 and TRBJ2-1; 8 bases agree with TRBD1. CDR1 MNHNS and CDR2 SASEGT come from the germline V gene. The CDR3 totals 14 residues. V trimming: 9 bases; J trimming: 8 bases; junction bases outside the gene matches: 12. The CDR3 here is CASIGQGRKDEQFF. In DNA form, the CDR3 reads TGTGCCAGTATCGGACAGGGCCGAAAGGATGAGCAGTTCTTC.

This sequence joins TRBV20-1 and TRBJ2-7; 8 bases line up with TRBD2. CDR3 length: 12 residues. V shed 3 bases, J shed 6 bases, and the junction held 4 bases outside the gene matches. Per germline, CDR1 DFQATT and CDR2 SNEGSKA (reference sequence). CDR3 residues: CSASGRGGEQYF. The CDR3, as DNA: TGCAGTGCTAGCGGGAGGGGCGGCGAGCAGTACTTC.

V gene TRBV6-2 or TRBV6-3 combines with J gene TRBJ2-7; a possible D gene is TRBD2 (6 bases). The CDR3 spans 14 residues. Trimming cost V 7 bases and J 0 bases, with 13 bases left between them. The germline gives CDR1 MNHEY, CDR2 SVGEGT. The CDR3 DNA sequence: TGTGCCAGCATCCGGGACTTCAGCTCCTACGAGCAGTACTTC. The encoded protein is CASIRDFSSYEQYF.

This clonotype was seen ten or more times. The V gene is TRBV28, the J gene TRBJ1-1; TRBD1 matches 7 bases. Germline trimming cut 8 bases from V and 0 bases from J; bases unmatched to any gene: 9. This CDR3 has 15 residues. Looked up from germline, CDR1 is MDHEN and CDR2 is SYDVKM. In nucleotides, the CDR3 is TGTGCCAGCCGGGACAGACCCCCGATGAACACTGAAGCTTTCTTT. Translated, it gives CASRDRPPMNTEAFF.

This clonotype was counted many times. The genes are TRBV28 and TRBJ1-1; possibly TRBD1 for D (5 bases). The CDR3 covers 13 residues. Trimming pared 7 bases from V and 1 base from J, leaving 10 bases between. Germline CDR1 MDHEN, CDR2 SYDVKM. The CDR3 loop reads CASIGHPNTEAFF. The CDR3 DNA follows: TGTGCCAGCATTGGACACCCGAACACTGAAGCTTTCTTT. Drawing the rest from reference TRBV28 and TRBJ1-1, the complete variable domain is DVKVTQSSRYLVKRTGEKVFLECVQDMDHENMFWYRQDPGLGLRLIYFSYDVKMKEKGDIPEGYSVSREKKERFSLILESASTNQTSMYLCASIGHPNTEAFFGQGTRLTVV.

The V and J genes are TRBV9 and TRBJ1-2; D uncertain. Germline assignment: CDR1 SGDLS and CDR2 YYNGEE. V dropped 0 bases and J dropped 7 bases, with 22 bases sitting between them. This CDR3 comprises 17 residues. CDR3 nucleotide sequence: TGTGCCAGCAGCGTAGTGGCCGGCGCTAGCAGCGGAGCTGGCTACACCTTC. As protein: CASSVVAGASSGAGYTF.

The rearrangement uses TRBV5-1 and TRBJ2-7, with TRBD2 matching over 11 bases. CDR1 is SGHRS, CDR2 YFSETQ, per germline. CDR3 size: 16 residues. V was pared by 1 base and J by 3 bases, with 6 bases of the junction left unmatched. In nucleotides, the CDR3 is TGCGCCAGCAGCTTGAATGTAGCGGGAGGGAACTACGAGCAGTACTTC. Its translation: CASSLNVAGGNYEQYF.

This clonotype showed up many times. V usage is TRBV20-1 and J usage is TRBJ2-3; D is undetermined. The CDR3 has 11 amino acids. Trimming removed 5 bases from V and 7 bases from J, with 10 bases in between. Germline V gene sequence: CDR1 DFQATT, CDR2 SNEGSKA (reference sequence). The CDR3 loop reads CSAPDMNTQYF. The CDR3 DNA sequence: TGCAGTGCTCCCGATATGAATACGCAGTATTTT.

In DNA, the CDR3 is TGCGCCAGCAGCCTTCGATCTAGCGGGGTTCAAGATACGCAGTATTTT. Translation gives CASSLRSSGVQDTQYF. The V and J genes are TRBV4-1 and TRBJ2-3; 9 bases agree with TRBD2. Losses at the gene ends were 4 bases for V and 5 bases for J; bases not matched to a gene: 10. CDR3 length: 16 amino acids. Germline-derived CDR1 and CDR2 are MGHRA and YSYEKL.

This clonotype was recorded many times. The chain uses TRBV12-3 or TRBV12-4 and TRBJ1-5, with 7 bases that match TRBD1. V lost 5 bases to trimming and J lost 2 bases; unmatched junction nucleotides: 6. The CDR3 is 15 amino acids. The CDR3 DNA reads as TGTGCCAGCAGTCTCAGGGGGATTGGCAATCAGCCCCAGCATTTT. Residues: CASSLRGIGNQPQHF.

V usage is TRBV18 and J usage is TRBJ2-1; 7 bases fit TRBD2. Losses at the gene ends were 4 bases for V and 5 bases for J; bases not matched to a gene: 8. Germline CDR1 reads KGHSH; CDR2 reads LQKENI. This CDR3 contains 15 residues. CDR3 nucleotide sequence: TGTGCCAGCTCACGTACTACTAGCGCAGACAATGAGCAGTTCTTC. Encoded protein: CASSRTTSADNEQFF.

The CDR3 is CASSLFLNGETQYF. CDR3 bases: TGTGCCAGCAGCTTATTTCTAAACGGGGAGACCCAGTACTTC. This chain connects TRBV7-8 to TRBJ2-5; D unclear. The CDR3 runs to 14 residues. Per germline, CDR1 SGHVS and CDR2 FQNEAQ. V shed 2 bases and J shed 5 bases, with 12 bases lying between them.

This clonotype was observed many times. CDR3 nucleotide sequence: TGTGCCAGCAGCTGCAGAACTGCTAGCGGGAGGGCTTCAACCTACGAGCAGTACTTC. Protein sequence: CASSCRTASGRASTYEQYF. This chain uses TRBV7-3 with TRBJ2-7; the match to TRBD2 covers 12 bases. Germline CDR1 SGHTA, CDR2 FQGTGA. This CDR3 comprises 19 residues. V lost 4 bases and J lost 2; bases outside the gene matches: 15.

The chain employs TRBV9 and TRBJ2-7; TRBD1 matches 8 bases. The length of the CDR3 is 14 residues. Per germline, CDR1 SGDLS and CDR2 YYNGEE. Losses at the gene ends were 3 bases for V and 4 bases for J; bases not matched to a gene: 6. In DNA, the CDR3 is TGTGCCAGCAGCGAGACAGGGGCCCCATACGAGCAGTACTTC. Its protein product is CASSETGAPYEQYF.

CDR3 DNA sequence: TGTGCCAGCAGCGCGGGACAGCACAATCAGCCCCAGCATTTT. Protein: CASSAGQHNQPQHF. The chain links TRBV9 to TRBJ1-5; 7 bases are a match to TRBD1. Per the germline V gene, CDR1 is SGDLS and CDR2 is YYNGEE. The J segment lost 3 bases and the V segment lost 3 bases, leaving 3 bases of the junction unmatched. The CDR3 covers 14 residues.

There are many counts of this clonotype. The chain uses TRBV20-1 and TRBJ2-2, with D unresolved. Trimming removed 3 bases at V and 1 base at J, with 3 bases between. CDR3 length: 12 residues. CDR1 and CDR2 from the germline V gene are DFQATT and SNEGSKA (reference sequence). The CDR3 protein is CSASGNTGELFF. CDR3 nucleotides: TGCAGTGCTAGCGGGAACACCGGGGAGCTGTTTTTT.

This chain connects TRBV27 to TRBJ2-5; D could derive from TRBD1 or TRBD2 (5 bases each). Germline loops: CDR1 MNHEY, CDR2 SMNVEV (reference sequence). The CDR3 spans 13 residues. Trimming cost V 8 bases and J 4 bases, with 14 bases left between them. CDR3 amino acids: CASRGAGRETQYF. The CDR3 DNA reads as TGTGCCAGCCGAGGGGCAGGGCGAGAGACCCAGTACTTC.

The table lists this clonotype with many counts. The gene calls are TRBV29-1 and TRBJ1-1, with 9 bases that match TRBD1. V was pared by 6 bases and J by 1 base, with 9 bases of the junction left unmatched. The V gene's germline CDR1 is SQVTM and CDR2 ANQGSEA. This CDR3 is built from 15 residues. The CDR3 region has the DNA TGCAGCGTATATGGCATACAGGGGGCGAACACTGAAGCTTTCTTT. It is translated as CSVYGIQGANTEAFF.

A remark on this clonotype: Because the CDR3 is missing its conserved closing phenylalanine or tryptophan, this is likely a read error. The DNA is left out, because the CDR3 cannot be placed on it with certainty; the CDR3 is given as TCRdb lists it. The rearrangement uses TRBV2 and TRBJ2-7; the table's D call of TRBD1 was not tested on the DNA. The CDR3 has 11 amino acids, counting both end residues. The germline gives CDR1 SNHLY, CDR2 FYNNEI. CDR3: CASSTSGGGGG.

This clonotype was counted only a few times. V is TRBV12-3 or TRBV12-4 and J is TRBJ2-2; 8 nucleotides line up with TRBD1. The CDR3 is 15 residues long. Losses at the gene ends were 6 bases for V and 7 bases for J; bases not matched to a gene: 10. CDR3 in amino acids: CASSSGQGRFGELFF. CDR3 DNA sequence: TGTGCCAGCAGCTCTGGACAGGGCAGATTCGGGGAGCTGTTTTTT.

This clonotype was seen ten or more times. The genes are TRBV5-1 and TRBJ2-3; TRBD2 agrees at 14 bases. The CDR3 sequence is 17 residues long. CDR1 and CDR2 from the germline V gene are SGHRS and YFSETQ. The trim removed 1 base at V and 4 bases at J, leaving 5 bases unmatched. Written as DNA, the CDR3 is TGCGCCAGCAGCTTGAGGGGGACTAGCGGGAGTGCAGATACGCAGTATTTT. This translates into CASSLRGTSGSADTQYF.

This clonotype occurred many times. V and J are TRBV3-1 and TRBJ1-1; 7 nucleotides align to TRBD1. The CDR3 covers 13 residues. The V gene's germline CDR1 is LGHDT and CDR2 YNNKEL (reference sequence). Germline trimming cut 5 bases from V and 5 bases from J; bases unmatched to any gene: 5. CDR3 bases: TGTGCCAGCAGCACGCCCAGGGGGACTGAAGCTTTCTTT. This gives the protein CASSTPRGTEAFF.